The 11 T cell receptor beta chains below come from one sample, sequenced in a study of control samples from healthy donors and cancer patients. Profiled with immunoSEQ multiplex PCR; TCRdb holds only in-frame clones, not every one. Found here are about 44,000 clones, around 87% of them singletons; the top ten hold about 9.4%. Sequencing was performed on PBMCs. The receptor set was obtained from a woman in her sixties with lung cancer.

This clone was observed a single time. The chain links TRBV30 to TRBJ2-4, with 8 bases matching TRBD1. This CDR3 contains 15 residues. V lost 0 bases and J lost 10; bases outside the gene matches: 11. Germline assignment: CDR1 GTSNPN and CDR2 SVGIG (reference sequence). CDR3 sequence reads: CAWSVARQGKSIQYF. The CDR3 coding sequence is TGTGCCTGGAGTGTGGCAAGACAGGGGAAGAGTATTCAGTACTTC.

This clone was seen a single time. This rearrangement joins TRBV3-1 (or the pseudogene TRBV3-2) to TRBJ2-5; the D call may be TRBD1 or TRBD2 (6 bases each). This CDR3 has 13 residues. V gave up 7 bases and J gave up 5 bases, with 14 bases separating them. Germline CDR1 LGHDT, CDR2 YNNKEL (reference sequence). Written as DNA, the CDR3 is TGTGCCAGCACAAAAAGGGGGGATGAGACCCAGTACTTC. Protein product: CASTKRGDETQYF.

A single count supports this clone. The chain joins TRBV5-6 to TRBJ1-3; no clear D gene. CDR1 SGHDT and CDR2 YYEEEE come from the germline V gene. The CDR3 has 17 residues. Trimming cost V 6 bases and J 2 bases, with 21 bases left between them. Written as DNA, the CDR3 is TGTGCCAGCACCTTCTCCCAAGTAAGAGGGCCTGGAAACACCATATATTTT. Its protein is CASTFSQVRGPGNTIYF.

J is TRBJ2-7 and V is TRBV11-3; perhaps TRBD2 as D (6 bases). Germline V gene sequence: CDR1 SGHNT, CDR2 YENEEA. CDR3 size: 17 residues. V lost 6 bases to trimming and J lost 6 bases, with 27 bases between them. CDR3 DNA: TGTGCCAGCAGGGAGGACGGGCGGGGCACACGCTTTTTCGAGCAGTACTTC. This gives the protein CASREDGRGTRFFEQYF.

The chain links TRBV6-2 or TRBV6-3 to TRBJ1-5; D unclear. V shed 6 bases and J shed 9 bases, with 12 bases lying between them. CDR1 is MNHEY, CDR2 SVGEGT, per germline. This CDR3 contains 12 residues. The CDR3 sequence: CASSLSVGPQHF. For the CDR3, the DNA is TGTGCCAGCAGCCTTTCGGTGGGGCCCCAGCATTTT.

This clone was found once. This chain uses TRBV10-3 with TRBJ2-1; maybe TRBD2 (5 bases). Trimming shortened V by 4 bases and J by 5 bases, and 9 bases separated the two germline ends. The CDR3 consists of 13 residues. Germline V CDR1 and CDR2: ENHRY, SYGVKD. CDR3 DNA sequence: TGTGCCATCAGTGGGACTGATAACAATGAGCAGTTCTTC. Translation: CAISGTDNNEQFF.

The chain carries TRBV11-2 and TRBJ1-2; TRBD1 is a possible D gene (6 bases). CDR3 length equals 14 residues. In germline, CDR1 is SGHAT, CDR2 FQNNGV. V was clipped by 1 base and J by 2 bases, with 8 bases between them. CDR3 nucleotides: TGTGCCAGCAGCTTAGGGGACATCAACTATGGCTACACCTTC. Its protein product is CASSLGDINYGYTF.

The chain couples TRBV5-1 to TRBJ2-7, with 11 bases matching TRBD2. Germline V gene lookup returns CDR1 SGHRS and CDR2 YFSETQ. This CDR3 is built from 14 residues. V trimming: 3 bases; J trimming: 2 bases; junction bases outside the gene matches: 1. CDR3 in DNA: TGCGCCAGCAGCTGGGGACTAGCGGCCTACGAGCAGTACTTC. Translated: CASSWGLAAYEQYF.

V usage is TRBV19 and J usage is TRBJ1-5, with TRBD1 identical over 8 bases. Germline CDR1 LNHDA, CDR2 SQIVND (reference sequence). The V gene end was trimmed by 6 bases and the J gene end by 0 bases; junction bases not matched to a gene: 7. The length of the CDR3 is 16 residues. CDR3 protein: CASRGTGGNSNQPQHF. CDR3 DNA: TGTGCCAGTAGGGGAACAGGGGGTAATAGCAATCAGCCCCAGCATTTT.

The chain is built from TRBV5-4 and TRBJ2-7; D perhaps matches TRBD2 (7 bases). Germline values: CDR1 SGHNT, CDR2 YYREEE (reference sequence). V gave up 10 bases and J gave up 2 bases, with 16 bases separating them. This CDR3 is built from 13 residues. The CDR3 loop is CAFHRGAPYEQYF. In nucleotides, the CDR3 is TGTGCCTTCCACCGGGGGGCCCCCTACGAGCAGTACTTC.

The chain employs TRBV29-1 and TRBJ2-5; tentatively, D is TRBD1 (6 bases). Trimming took off 3 bases at V and 2 bases at J, with 10 bases between the two ends. CDR3 length equals 13 residues. Germline loops: CDR1 SQVTM, CDR2 ANQGSEA. The CDR3 DNA sequence: TGCAGCGTTGACCCGACAGGTCAAGAGACCCAGTACTTC. Residues: CSVDPTGQETQYF.